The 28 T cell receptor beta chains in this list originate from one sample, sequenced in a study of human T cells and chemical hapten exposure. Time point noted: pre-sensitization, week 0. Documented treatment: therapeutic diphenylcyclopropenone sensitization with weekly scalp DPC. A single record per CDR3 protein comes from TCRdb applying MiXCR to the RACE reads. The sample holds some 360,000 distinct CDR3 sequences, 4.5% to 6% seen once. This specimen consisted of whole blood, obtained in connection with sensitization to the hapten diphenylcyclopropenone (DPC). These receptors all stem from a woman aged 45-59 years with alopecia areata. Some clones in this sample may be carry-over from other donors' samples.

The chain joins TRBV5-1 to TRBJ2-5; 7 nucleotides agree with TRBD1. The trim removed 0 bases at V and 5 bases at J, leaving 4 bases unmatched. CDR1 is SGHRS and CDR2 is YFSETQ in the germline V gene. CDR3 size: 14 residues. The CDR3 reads CASSLEGAVETQYF. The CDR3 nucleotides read TGCGCCAGCAGCTTGGAGGGGGCTGTCGAGACCCAGTACTTC.

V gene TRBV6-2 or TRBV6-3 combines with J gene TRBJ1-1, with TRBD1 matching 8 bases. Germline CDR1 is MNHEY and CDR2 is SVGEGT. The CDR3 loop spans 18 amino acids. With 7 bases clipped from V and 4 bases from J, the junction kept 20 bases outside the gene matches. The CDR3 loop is CASTPLGGRGQRGTEAFF. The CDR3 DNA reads TGTGCCAGCACCCCACTAGGCGGCAGGGGGCAGCGAGGCACTGAAGCTTTCTTT.

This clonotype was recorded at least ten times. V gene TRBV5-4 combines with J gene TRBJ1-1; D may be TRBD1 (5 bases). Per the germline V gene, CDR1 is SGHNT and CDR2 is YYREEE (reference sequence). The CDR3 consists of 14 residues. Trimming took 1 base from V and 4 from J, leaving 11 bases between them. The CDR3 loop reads CASSLRGTGTEAFF. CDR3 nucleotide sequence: TGTGCCAGCAGCTTGCGAGGAACAGGCACTGAAGCTTTCTTT. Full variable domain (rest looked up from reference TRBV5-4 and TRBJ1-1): ETGVTQSPTHLIKTRGQQVTLRCSSQSGHNTVSWYQQALGQGPQFIFQYYREEENGRGNFPPRFSGLQFPNYSSELNVNALELDDSALYLCASSLRGTGTEAFFGQGTRLTVV.

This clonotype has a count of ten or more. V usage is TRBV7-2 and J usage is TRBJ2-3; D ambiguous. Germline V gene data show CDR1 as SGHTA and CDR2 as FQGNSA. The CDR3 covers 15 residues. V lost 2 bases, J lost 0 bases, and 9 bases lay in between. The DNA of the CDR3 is TGTGCCAGCAGCTTACGGGCCGGGAGCACAGATACGCAGTATTTT. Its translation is CASSLRAGSTDTQYF.

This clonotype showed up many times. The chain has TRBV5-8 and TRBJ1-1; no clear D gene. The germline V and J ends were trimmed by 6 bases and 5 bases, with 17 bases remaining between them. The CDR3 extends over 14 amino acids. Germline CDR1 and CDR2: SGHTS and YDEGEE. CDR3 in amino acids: CASNRRGGGTEAFF. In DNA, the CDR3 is TGTGCCAGCAACAGACGGGGAGGCGGGACTGAAGCTTTCTTT.

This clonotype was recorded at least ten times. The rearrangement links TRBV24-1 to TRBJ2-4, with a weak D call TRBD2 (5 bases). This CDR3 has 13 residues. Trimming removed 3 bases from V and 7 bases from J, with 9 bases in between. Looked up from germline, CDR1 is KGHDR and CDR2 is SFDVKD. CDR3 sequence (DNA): TGTGCCACCAGTGATATAAGGGAGAACATTCAGTACTTC. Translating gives CATSDIRENIQYF.

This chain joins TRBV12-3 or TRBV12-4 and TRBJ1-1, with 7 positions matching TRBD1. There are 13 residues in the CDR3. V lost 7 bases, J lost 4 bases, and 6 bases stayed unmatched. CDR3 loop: CASTPTGPTEAFF. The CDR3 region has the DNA TGTGCCAGCACCCCGACAGGGCCCACTGAAGCTTTCTTT.

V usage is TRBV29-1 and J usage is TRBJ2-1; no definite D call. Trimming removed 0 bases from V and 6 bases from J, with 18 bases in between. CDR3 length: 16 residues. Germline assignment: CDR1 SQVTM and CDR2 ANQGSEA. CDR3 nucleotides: TGCAGCGTTGAAGAAGGCAGACTCCCTTGGGGCAATGAGCAGTTCTTC. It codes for CSVEEGRLPWGNEQFF.

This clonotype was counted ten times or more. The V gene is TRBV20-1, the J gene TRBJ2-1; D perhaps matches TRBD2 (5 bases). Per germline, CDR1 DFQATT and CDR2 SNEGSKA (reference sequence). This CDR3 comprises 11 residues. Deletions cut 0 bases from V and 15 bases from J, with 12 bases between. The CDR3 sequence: CSARERGSLFF. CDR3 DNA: TGCAGTGCTAGAGAACGTGGGAGCCTGTTCTTC.

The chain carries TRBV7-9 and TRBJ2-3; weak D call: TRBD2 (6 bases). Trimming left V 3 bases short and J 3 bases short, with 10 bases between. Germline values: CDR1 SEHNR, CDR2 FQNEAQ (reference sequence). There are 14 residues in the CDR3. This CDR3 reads CASSLDYPTDTQYF. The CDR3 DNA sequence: TGTGCCAGCAGCTTGGACTACCCTACAGATACGCAGTATTTT.

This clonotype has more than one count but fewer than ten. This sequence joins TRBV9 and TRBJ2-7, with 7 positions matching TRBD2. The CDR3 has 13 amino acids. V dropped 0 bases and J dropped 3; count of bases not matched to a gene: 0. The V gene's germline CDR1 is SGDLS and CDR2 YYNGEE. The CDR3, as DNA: TGTGCCAGCAGCGTAGGGGAGGGCTACGAGCAGTACTTC. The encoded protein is CASSVGEGYEQYF. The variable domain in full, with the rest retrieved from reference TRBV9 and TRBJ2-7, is DSGVTQTPKHLITATGQRVTLRCSPRSGDLSVYWYQQSLDQGLQFLIQYYNGEERAKGNILERFSAQQFPDLHSELNLSSLELGDSALYFCASSVGEGYEQYFGPGTRLTVT.

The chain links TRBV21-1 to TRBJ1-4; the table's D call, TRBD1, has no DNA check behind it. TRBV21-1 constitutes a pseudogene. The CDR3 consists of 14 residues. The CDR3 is CASGEQGADEKLFF. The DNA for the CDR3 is TGTGCCAGCGGGGAACAGGGGGCAGATGAAAAACTGTTTTTT.

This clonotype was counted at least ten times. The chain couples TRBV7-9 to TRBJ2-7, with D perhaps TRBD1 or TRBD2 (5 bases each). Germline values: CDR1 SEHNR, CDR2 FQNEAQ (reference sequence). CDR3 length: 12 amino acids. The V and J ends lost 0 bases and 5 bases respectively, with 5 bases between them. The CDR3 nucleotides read TGTGCCAGCAGCTTAGCGGGGGACGAGCAGTACTTC. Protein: CASSLAGDEQYF.

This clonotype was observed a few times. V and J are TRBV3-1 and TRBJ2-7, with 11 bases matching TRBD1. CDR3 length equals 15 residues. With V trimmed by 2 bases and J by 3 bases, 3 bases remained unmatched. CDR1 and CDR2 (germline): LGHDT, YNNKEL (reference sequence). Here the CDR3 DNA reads TGTGCCAGCAGCCAATCAGGGACAGGGGGCTACGAGCAGTACTTC. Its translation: CASSQSGTGGYEQYF.

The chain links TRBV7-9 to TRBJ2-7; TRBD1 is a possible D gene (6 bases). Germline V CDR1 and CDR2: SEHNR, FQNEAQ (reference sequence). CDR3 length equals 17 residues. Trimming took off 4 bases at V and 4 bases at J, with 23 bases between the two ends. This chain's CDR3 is CASSSNPYRDNRYEQYF. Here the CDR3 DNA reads TGTGCCAGCAGCTCGAACCCTTACCGGGACAATAGGTACGAGCAGTACTTC.

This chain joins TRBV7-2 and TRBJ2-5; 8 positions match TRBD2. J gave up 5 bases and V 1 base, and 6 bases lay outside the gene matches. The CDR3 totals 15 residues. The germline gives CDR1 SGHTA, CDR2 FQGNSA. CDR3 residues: CASSLGLAGFETQYF. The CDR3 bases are TGTGCCAGCAGCTTAGGCTTAGCGGGGTTCGAGACCCAGTACTTC. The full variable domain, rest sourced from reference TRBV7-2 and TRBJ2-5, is GAGVSQSPSNKVTEKGKDVELRCDPISGHTALYWYRQSLGQGLEFLIYFQGNSAPDKSGLPSDRFSAERTGGSVSTLTIQRTQQEDSAVYLCASSLGLAGFETQYFGPGTRLLVL.

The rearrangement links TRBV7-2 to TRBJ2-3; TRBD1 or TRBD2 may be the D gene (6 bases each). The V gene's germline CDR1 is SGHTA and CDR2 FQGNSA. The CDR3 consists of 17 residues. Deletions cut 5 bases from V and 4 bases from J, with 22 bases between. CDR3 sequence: CASSALGAGFPPDTQYF. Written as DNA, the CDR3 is TGTGCCAGCAGCGCCCTGGGGGCGGGATTTCCCCCAGATACGCAGTATTTT.

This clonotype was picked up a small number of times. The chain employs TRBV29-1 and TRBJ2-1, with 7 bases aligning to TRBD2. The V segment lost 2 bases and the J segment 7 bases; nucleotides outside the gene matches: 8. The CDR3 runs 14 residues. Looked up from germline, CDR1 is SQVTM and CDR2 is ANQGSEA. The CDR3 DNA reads TGCAGCGTTGAAAAACTAGCGAAGAGTAATGAGCAGTTCTTC. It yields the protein CSVEKLAKSNEQFF.

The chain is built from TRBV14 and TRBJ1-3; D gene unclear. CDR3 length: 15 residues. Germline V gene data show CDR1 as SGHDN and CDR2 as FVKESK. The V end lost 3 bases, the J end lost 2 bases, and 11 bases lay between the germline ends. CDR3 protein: CASSQAGVAGNTIYF. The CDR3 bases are TGTGCCAGCAGCCAGGCGGGAGTCGCTGGAAACACCATATATTTT. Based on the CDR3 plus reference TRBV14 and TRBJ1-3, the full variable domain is EAGVTQFPSHSVIEKGQTVTLRCDPISGHDNLYWYRRVMGKEIKFLLHFVKESKQDESGMPNNRFLAERTGGTYSTLKVQPAELEDSGVYFCASSQAGVAGNTIYFGEGSWLTVV.

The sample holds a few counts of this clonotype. CDR3 loop: CASHPGQLPNTEAFF. The CDR3 nucleotides read TGTGCCAGCCACCCCGGACAGCTACCGAACACTGAAGCTTTCTTT. The chain couples TRBV12-3 or TRBV12-4 to TRBJ1-1; D possibly corresponds to TRBD1 (6 bases). The CDR3 length is 15 residues. Trimming removed 8 bases at V and 1 base at J, with 17 bases between.

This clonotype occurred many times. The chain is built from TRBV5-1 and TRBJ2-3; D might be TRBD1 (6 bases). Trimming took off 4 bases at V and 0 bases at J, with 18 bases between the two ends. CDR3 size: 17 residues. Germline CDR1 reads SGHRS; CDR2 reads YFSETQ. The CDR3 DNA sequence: TGCGCCAGCAGCCCGTTGACAGGAGCTCCTAGCACAGATACGCAGTATTTT. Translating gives CASSPLTGAPSTDTQYF.

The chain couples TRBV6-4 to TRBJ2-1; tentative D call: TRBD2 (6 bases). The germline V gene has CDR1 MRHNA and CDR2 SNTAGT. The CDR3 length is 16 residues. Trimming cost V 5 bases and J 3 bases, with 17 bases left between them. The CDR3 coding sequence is TGTGCCAGCAGTTCAAGGGGCTGGGGAGGCTACAATGAGCAGTTCTTC. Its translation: CASSSRGWGGYNEQFF.

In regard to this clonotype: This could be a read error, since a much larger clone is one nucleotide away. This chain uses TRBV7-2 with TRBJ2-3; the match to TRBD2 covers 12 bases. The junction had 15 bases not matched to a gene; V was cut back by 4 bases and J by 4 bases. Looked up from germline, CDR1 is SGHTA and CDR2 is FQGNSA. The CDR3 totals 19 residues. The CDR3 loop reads CASSSRASGRASSADTQYF. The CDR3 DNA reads TGTGCCAGCAGCTCGCGAGCTAGCGGGAGGGCCTCTAGCGCAGATACGCAGTATTTT.

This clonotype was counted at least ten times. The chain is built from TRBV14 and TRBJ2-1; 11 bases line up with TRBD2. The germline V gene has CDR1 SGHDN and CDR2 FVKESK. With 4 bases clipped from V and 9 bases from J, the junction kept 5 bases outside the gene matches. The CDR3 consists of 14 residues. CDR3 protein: CASSLSGGATEQFF. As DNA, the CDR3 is TGTGCCAGCAGCCTTAGCGGGGGGGCCACTGAGCAGTTCTTC.

CDR3 loop: CASIENSLNYGYTF. Written as DNA, the CDR3 is TGTGCCAGCATTGAGAATTCCTTGAACTATGGCTACACCTTC. The J gene is TRBJ1-2, the V gene TRBV6-1; D gene ambiguous. V dropped 7 bases and J dropped 2 bases, with 14 bases sitting between them. Germline CDR1 reads MNHNS; CDR2 reads SASEGT. The CDR3 sequence is 14 residues long.

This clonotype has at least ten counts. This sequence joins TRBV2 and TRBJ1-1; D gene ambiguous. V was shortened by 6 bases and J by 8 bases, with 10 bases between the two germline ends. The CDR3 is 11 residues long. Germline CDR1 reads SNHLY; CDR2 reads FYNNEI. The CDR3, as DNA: TGTGCCAGCAGCGAATATCAAGAAGCTTTCTTT. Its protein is CASSEYQEAFF.

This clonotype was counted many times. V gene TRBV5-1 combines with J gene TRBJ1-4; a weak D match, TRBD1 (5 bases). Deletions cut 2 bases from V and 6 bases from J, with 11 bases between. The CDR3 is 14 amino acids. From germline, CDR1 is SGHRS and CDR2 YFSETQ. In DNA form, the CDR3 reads TGCGCCAGCAGCTTTCGGGGGGAGGATGAAAAACTGTTTTTT. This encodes CASSFRGEDEKLFF.

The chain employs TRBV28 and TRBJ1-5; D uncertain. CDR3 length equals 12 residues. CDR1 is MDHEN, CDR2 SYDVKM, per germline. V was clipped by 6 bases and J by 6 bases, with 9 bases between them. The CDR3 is CASRVEGQPQHF. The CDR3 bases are TGTGCCAGCAGGGTAGAGGGTCAGCCCCAGCATTTT. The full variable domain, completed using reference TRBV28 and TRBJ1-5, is DVKVTQSSRYLVKRTGEKVFLECVQDMDHENMFWYRQDPGLGLRLIYFSYDVKMKEKGDIPEGYSVSREKKERFSLILESASTNQTSMYLCASRVEGQPQHFGDGTRLSIL.